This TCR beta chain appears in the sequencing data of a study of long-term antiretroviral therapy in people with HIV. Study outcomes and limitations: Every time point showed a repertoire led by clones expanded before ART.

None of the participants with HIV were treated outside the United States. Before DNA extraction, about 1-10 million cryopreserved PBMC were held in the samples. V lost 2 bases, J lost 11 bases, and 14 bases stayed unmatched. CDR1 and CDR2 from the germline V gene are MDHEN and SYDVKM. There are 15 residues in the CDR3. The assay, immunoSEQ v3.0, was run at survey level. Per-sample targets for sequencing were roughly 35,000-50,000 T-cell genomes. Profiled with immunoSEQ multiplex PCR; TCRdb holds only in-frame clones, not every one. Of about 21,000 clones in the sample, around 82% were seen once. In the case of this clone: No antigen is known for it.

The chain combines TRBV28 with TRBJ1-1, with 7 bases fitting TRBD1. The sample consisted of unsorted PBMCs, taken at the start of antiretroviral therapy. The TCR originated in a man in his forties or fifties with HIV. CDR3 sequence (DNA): TGTGCCAGCAGTTTACTTTGGTCCGCGGCAGGGGGGGCTTTCTTT. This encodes CASSLLWSAAGGAFF.